This T cell receptor beta chain is from a study of blood T cell repertoires in COVID-19. On the study more broadly: Material from acute and convalescent COVID-19 was sourced from the United States, Italy and Spain. Sample material is recorded as cDNA or gDNA derived from T cells, B-cell-depleted T cells, or PBMCs.

Germline V gene sequence: CDR1 LNHDA, CDR2 SQIVND (reference sequence). This CDR3 is built from 12 residues. Original handling: Quantification of nucleated cells was approximated via reference gene primer amplification. The protocol was immunoSEQ multiplex PCR, while the TCRdb copy is restricted to in-frame clones and leaves out a portion. V, J and clone size were drawn from that table, and D and trimming were deduced from the DNA. Of approximately 280,000 clones in the sample, approximately 90% were seen once. Sequences were obtained from peripheral blood. The source is a man aged 35 to 55 with acute or convalescent COVID-19. The chain has TRBV19 and TRBJ1-3; D remains ambiguous. The DNA of the CDR3 is TGTGGGAGCGGAAGCTCTGGAAACACCATATATTTT. Translating it yields CGSGSSGNTIYF. The variable domain in full, with the rest retrieved from reference TRBV19 and TRBJ1-3, is DGGITQSPKYLFRKEGQNVTLSCEQNLNHDAMYWYRQDPGQGLRLIYYSQIVNDFQKGDIAEGYSVSREKKESFPLTVTSAQKNPTAFYLCGSGSSGNTIYFGEGSWLTVV.